Listed below are T cell receptor beta chains from one sample, sequenced in a study of T-cell reconstitution after alpha-beta-depleted transplantation in children. TCRdb used MiXCR to reprocess the PCR reads, holding one entry per CDR3 protein. The sample has some 450,000 distinct CDR3 sequences, 43% seen once; the top ten hold around 29%. Sequencing used PBMCs, obtained before TCRalphabeta/CD19-depleted stem cell transplant. These receptors all stem from a girl aged 2 to 10 with aplastic anemia, due to receive a stem cell transplant. Both conserved end residues are trimmed from each CDR3.

j_call	cdr3_length	v_call	cdr3_aa
TRBJ2-3	14	TRBV7-8	ASSLASVAATDTQY
TRBJ2-5	11	TRBV20-1	SATRTGKETQY
TRBJ2-1	12	TRBV28	ASSLWTPYNEQF
TRBJ2-1	14	TRBV2	ASILLMGSGFSGQF
TRBJ2-5	14	TRBV24-1	ATSDPGTGEQETQY
TRBJ1-2	11	TRBV7-9	ASSSDRPYGYT
TRBJ2-2	13	TRBV5-1	ASSPGQGGAGELF
TRBJ2-7	12	TRBV20-1	SASTGTGRYEQY
TRBJ2-7	16	TRBV6-1	ASSESGRGAIRPYEQY
TRBJ1-3	11	TRBV7-2	ASSLGVGNTIY
TRBJ1-4	12	TRBV20-1	SAKTRSTNEKLF